Shown below are 27 T cell receptor beta chains from a single sample sequenced in a study of Tregs in tolerant kidney transplant recipients. Here immunoSEQ multiplex PCR was the method, and the copy in TCRdb shows in-frame clones only, minus some. The listing contains roughly 5,300 clones. The nonmyeloablative bone marrow transplants came from related graft donors, with transient mixed chimerism. Sequencing used CD4+ T cells from blood (PBMCs), obtained 14 to 15 months after the transplant. The receptors here all came from a human patient who received a combined kidney and bone marrow transplant. The T cells may partly be graft donor cells.

By frequency, this clone registers medium-sized. Incomplete CDR3 DNA: TGTGCCAGCAGCTTTCACCCGCAGGCGGGTTACAATGAG. This sequence encodes CASSFHPQAGYNE. The CDR3 in its entirety is CASSFHPQAGYNEQFF. This sequence joins TRBV7-6 and TRBJ2-1; TRBD2 is a possible D gene (5 bases). The read halts 3 residues ahead of the CDR3 end, with the missing end drawn from the germline J gene. The V and J ends lost 3 bases and 4 bases respectively, with 16 bases between them. The germline V gene has CDR1 SGHVS and CDR2 FNYEAQ. The CDR3 has 16 residues.

On this clone: The CDR3 goes on 3 residues after the read ends, and that part is filled in from the germline J gene. The chain uses TRBV20-1 and TRBJ1-1; 9 bases are shared with TRBD1. The germline CDR1 and CDR2 sequences are DFQATT and SNEGSKA (reference sequence). J gave up 6 bases and V 5 bases, and 16 bases lay outside the gene matches. The CDR3 contains 16 residues. The CDR3 protein is CSASKGTGHYAPEAFF. Incomplete CDR3 DNA: TGCAGTGCTTCTAAGGGGACAGGGCACTATGCGCCTGAA.

To note about this clone: The read ends 3 residues shy of where the CDR3 ends; the end is completed using the germline J gene. V gene TRBV7-9 combines with J gene TRBJ1-3; 7 nucleotides match TRBD1. Germline CDR1 is SEHNR and CDR2 is FQNEAQ (reference sequence). With 9 bases clipped from V and 2 bases from J, the junction kept 10 bases outside the gene matches. This CDR3 comprises 15 residues. CDR3: CARGSDRVAGNTIYF. The part of the CDR3 DNA that was read is TGTGCCAGAGGTTCCGACAGGGTGGCTGGAAACACC.

A note on this clone: The CDR3 end falls 3 residues outside the read, so it is completed with the germline J gene. Other DNA sequences in this sample translate to the same CDR3. This chain links TRBV2 with TRBJ1-6; 8 nucleotides line up with TRBD1. CDR1 and CDR2 from the germline V gene are SNHLY and FYNNEI. This CDR3 contains 13 residues. V was clipped by 6 bases and J by 7 bases; unmatched bases: 2. The part of the CDR3 DNA that was read is TGTGCCAGCAGCGACAGGGGAAATTCACCC. Translating it yields CASSDRGNSP. The CDR3 in its entirety is CASSDRGNSPLHF.

Concerning this clone: The read gets to within 3 residues of the CDR3 end, and the germline J gene fills in the rest. J is TRBJ2-3 and V is TRBV20-1, with a tentative D call TRBD1 (6 bases). From germline, CDR1 is DFQATT and CDR2 SNEGSKA (reference sequence). The V gene lost 6 bases and the J gene lost 1 base, with 14 bases spanning the gap. This CDR3 is 14 amino acids long. CDR3 amino acids: CSARGVVGTDTQYF. The covered CDR3 bases are TGCAGTGCCAGGGGAGTTGTGGGCACAGATACG.

CDR3 DNA (partial): TGCGCCAGCAGCACCGGGACTAGCGGGGGGGCCGATACG. This gives the protein CASSTGTSGGADT. The full CDR3 protein is CASSTGTSGGADTQYF. This chain connects TRBV5-1 to TRBJ2-3; TRBD2 matches 16 bases. The read ends 3 residues shy of where the CDR3 ends; the end is completed using the germline J gene. This CDR3 is built from 16 residues. Germline V lookup: CDR1 SGHRS, CDR2 YFSETQ. Trimming cost V 4 bases and J 6 bases; bases outside gene matches: 5. Combining the CDR3 with reference TRBV5-1 and TRBJ2-3 gives the whole variable domain KAGVTQTPRYLIKTRGQQVTLSCSPISGHRSVSWYQQTPGQGLQFLFEYFSETQRNKGNFPGRFSGRQFSNSRSEMNVSTLELGDSALYLCASSTGTSGGADTQYFGPGTRLTVL.

A note on this clone: The sequenced fragment ends 3 residues before the CDR3 boundary, so the rest is inferred from the germline J gene. The chain couples TRBV5-4 to TRBJ2-3, with D unresolved. CDR3 length: 13 residues. Trimming took off 4 bases at V and 2 bases at J, with 8 bases between the two ends. Germline V CDR1 and CDR2: SGHNT, YYREEE (reference sequence). The CDR3 sequence: CASSLLYTDTQYF. The DNA read from the CDR3 is TGTGCCAGCAGCCTCCTGTACACAGATACG.

As regards this clone: Sequencing ends 3 residues short of the CDR3 end; the germline J gene provides the rest. The chain uses TRBV20-1 and TRBJ1-1; D unresolved. Trimming took off 2 bases at V and 5 bases at J, with 9 bases between the two ends. The CDR3 sequence is 12 residues long. Germline CDR1 DFQATT, CDR2 SNEGSKA (reference sequence). The CDR3 here is CSARTTSTEAFF. CDR3 DNA (partial): TGCAGTGCTAGAACGACTAGTACTGAA.

A remark on this clone: Read data end 3 residues before the CDR3 end; the end is taken from the germline J gene. The chain carries TRBV2 and TRBJ2-3; D remains unclear. Looked up from germline, CDR1 is SNHLY and CDR2 is FYNNEI. This CDR3 comprises 10 residues. CDR3 sequence: CASSHLAQYF. The sequenced part of the CDR3 DNA is TGTGCCAGCAGCCACCTAGCG.

A word on this clone: The missing CDR3 end, 3 residues past where the read stops, is filled in from the germline J gene. V and J are TRBV2 and TRBJ1-2; 8 nucleotides match TRBD1. This CDR3 contains 13 residues. V dropped 11 bases and J dropped 0; count of bases not matched to a gene: 5. The germline V gene has CDR1 SNHLY and CDR2 FYNNEI. CDR3 DNA, as far as it was read: TGTGCCTCCAGGACAGGGCCTAACTATGGC. Encoded protein: CASRTGPNYG. The full CDR3 protein is CASRTGPNYGYTF.

On this clone: The read ends 3 residues shy of where the CDR3 ends; the end is completed using the germline J gene. The chain couples TRBV7-2 to TRBJ1-2; TRBD1 is a possible D gene (6 bases). Germline V lookup: CDR1 SGHTA, CDR2 FQGNSA. V dropped 3 bases and J dropped 4 bases, with 9 bases sitting between them. The length of the CDR3 is 13 residues. The CDR3 here is CASSFRGAYGYTF. The sequenced part of the CDR3 DNA is TGTGCCAGCAGCTTCAGGGGAGCCTATGGC.

Concerning this clone itself: From the germline J gene comes the end of the CDR3, since the read stops 3 residues before it. The V gene is TRBV5-6, the J gene TRBJ2-2; D remains ambiguous. Germline lookup yields CDR1 SGHDT and CDR2 YYEEEE. V was cut by 9 bases and J by 1 base, with 7 bases left in between. This CDR3 has 12 amino acids. The covered CDR3 bases are TGTGCCACAAACAGGAACACCGGGGAG. This gives the protein CATNRNTGE. The entire CDR3 protein reads CATNRNTGELFF.

CDR3 amino acids: CASSPAGSQETQYF. Partial CDR3 DNA: TGTGCCAGCTCACCCGCCGGGTCCCAAGAGACC. The chain carries TRBV18 and TRBJ2-5; D ambiguous. The read comes to an end 3 residues before the CDR3 does, leaving the germline J gene to fill in the end. The CDR3 loop spans 14 amino acids. Trimming shortened V by 3 bases and J by 1 base, and 9 bases separated the two germline ends. Looked up from germline, CDR1 is KGHSH and CDR2 is LQKENI.

The CDR3 protein is CASSPGLNTEAFF. CDR3 DNA (partial): TGTGCCAGCTCCCCAGGCCTGAACACTGAA. The J gene is TRBJ1-1, the V gene TRBV18; no reliable D call. The read halts 3 residues ahead of the CDR3 end, with the missing end drawn from the germline J gene. Germline lookup yields CDR1 KGHSH and CDR2 LQKENI. The CDR3 is 13 residues long. Trimming cost V 6 bases and J 0 bases, with 8 bases left between them.

Worth noting for this clone: The DNA ends 3 residues before the CDR3 does, and the rest of the CDR3 is filled in from the germline J gene. J is TRBJ1-6 and V is TRBV5-4; possible D gene TRBD1, 5 bases. In germline, CDR1 is SGHNT, CDR2 YYREEE (reference sequence). V was pared by 3 bases and J by 4 bases, with 8 bases between. This CDR3 has 14 amino acids. The sequenced CDR3 bases are TGTGCCAGCAGCTCCGACAGTTATAATTCACCC. Translating it yields CASSSDSYNSP. Given in full, the CDR3 is CASSSDSYNSPLHF.

In terms of frequency, this clone is medium-sized. The CDR3 is cut off 3 residues early in the read; its end comes from the germline J gene. This chain connects TRBV19 to TRBJ1-5, with 10 bases matching TRBD1. This CDR3 comprises 15 residues. With V trimmed by 6 bases and J by 7 bases, 9 bases remained unmatched. Looked up from germline, CDR1 is LNHDA and CDR2 is SQIVND (reference sequence). The CDR3 is CASRRPGQGQQPQHF. The part of the CDR3 DNA that was read is TGTGCCAGTAGACGGCCGGGACAGGGGCAACAGCCC. The full variable domain, in which reference TRBV19 and TRBJ1-5 provide the parts outside the CDR3, is DGGITQSPKYLFRKEGQNVTLSCEQNLNHDAMYWYRQDPGQGLRLIYYSQIVNDFQKGDIAEGYSVSREKKESFPLTVTSAQKNPTAFYLCASRRPGQGQQPQHFGDGTRLSIL.

Notes on this clone: Read sequence stops 3 residues before the CDR3 end, and the germline J gene provides the missing end. The rearrangement joins TRBV6-4 to TRBJ2-7; 11 nucleotides line up with TRBD1. The junction had 6 bases not matched to a gene; V was cut back by 2 bases and J by 3 bases. Germline CDR1 is MRHNA and CDR2 is SNTAGT. The CDR3 consists of 16 residues. The part of the CDR3 DNA that was read is TGTGCCAGCAGTGACCCCAGGACAGGGGGCCGCTACGAG. This codes for CASSDPRTGGRYE. The full CDR3 reads CASSDPRTGGRYEQYF.

A remark on this clone: The CDR3 goes on 3 residues after the read ends, and that part is filled in from the germline J gene. The chain links TRBV7-9 to TRBJ1-2, with D possibly TRBD1 on 5 matching bases. Germline CDR1 reads SEHNR; CDR2 reads FQNEAQ (reference sequence). CDR3 length equals 11 residues. The CDR3 sequence is CASSAQGGYTF. The CDR3 DNA, read in part, is TGTGCCAGCAGCGCCCAGGGCGGC.

The sequenced CDR3 bases are TGCGCCAGCAGCTTGTCGGGGGGAGAGACC. This sequence encodes CASSLSGGET. The complete CDR3 reads CASSLSGGETQYF. The rearrangement uses TRBV5-1 and TRBJ2-5; the match to TRBD2 covers 7 bases. The sequence runs out 3 residues before the end of the CDR3; the remainder is reconstructed from the germline J gene. With 1 base clipped from V and 4 bases from J, the junction kept 1 base outside the gene matches. CDR1 and CDR2 (germline): SGHRS, YFSETQ. The length of the CDR3 is 13 residues.

By frequency, this clone is medium-sized. The read halts 3 residues ahead of the CDR3 end, with the missing end drawn from the germline J gene. The rearrangement joins TRBV5-5 to TRBJ2-2; weak D call: TRBD2 (7 bases). The V end was cut by 4 bases, the J end by 5 bases, with 15 bases between. The CDR3 length is 15 residues. In germline, CDR1 is SGHKS, CDR2 YYEKEE (reference sequence). Partial CDR3 DNA: TGTGCCAGCAGCCTGACGGGGGGCATTACCGGGGAG. Its translation: CASSLTGGITGE. From start to end, the CDR3 is CASSLTGGITGELFF.

Details on this clone: Sequencing ends 3 residues short of the CDR3 end; the germline J gene provides the rest. V usage is TRBV18 and J usage is TRBJ2-5; D is perhaps TRBD2 (6 bases). This CDR3 contains 14 residues. The V and J ends lost 4 bases and 3 bases respectively, with 12 bases between them. Germline CDR1 and CDR2: KGHSH and LQKENI. The CDR3 reads CASSRGGAEETQYF. The sequenced CDR3 bases are TGTGCCAGCTCACGGGGCGGGGCCGAAGAGACC. Combining the CDR3 with reference TRBV18 and TRBJ2-5 gives the whole variable domain NAGVMQNPRHLVRRRGQEARLRCSPMKGHSHVYWYRQLPEEGLKFMVYLQKENIIDESGMPKERFSAEFPKEGPSILRIQQVVRGDSAAYFCASSRGGAEETQYFGPGTRLLVL.

A remark on this clone: The read ends 3 residues before the CDR3 terminus; that terminus is restored from the germline J gene. The chain employs TRBV5-1 and TRBJ2-3, with a weak D call TRBD2 (6 bases). Germline V gives CDR1 SGHRS, CDR2 YFSETQ. CDR3 length equals 13 residues. Trimming pared 4 bases from V and 6 bases from J, leaving 12 bases between. CDR3 in amino acids: CASSPAGPDTQYF. CDR3 bases read: TGCGCCAGCAGCCCGGCGGGGCCTGATACG.

Comments on this clone: The DNA ends 3 residues before the CDR3 does, and the rest of the CDR3 is filled in from the germline J gene. The rearrangement uses TRBV19 and TRBJ2-7, with D maybe TRBD2 (5 bases). V was shortened by 3 bases and J by 4 bases, with 10 bases between the two germline ends. From germline, CDR1 is LNHDA and CDR2 SQIVND (reference sequence). CDR3 length: 13 residues. CDR3 DNA, as far as it was read: TGTGCCAGTAGTATTCTCTCGGGGTACGAG. It yields the protein CASSILSGYE. The full CDR3 is CASSILSGYEQYF.

CDR3 bases read: TGTGCCAGCAGTGAACGGGGGAAAAATGAAAAA. This gives the protein CASSERGKNEK. The entire CDR3 is CASSERGKNEKLFF. V is TRBV2 and J is TRBJ1-4; D is perhaps TRBD1 (5 bases). The CDR3 end lies 3 residues beyond the end of the read and is filled in from the germline J gene. The CDR3 has 14 residues. Trimming stripped 2 bases from V and 5 bases from J, with 9 bases between. Germline V gene data show CDR1 as SNHLY and CDR2 as FYNNEI.

A note on this clone: The read stops 3 residues short of the end of the CDR3; the missing end is completed from the germline J gene. V usage is TRBV2 and J usage is TRBJ1-1, with 7 nucleotides matching TRBD1. This CDR3 spans 14 amino acids. Germline trimming cut 4 bases from V and 4 bases from J; bases unmatched to any gene: 6. The germline V gene encodes CDR1 SNHLY and CDR2 FYNNEI. Incomplete CDR3 DNA: TGTGCCAGCAGTGCCCGAGCAGGGGGCACTGAA. This gives the protein CASSARAGGTE. Given in full, the CDR3 is CASSARAGGTEAFF.

Of note for this clone: The read terminates 3 residues ahead of where the CDR3 ends, so the germline J gene completes it. This sequence joins TRBV7-2 and TRBJ2-7, with TRBD2 matching 10 bases. CDR1 is SGHTA, CDR2 FQGNSA, per germline. Germline trimming cut 3 bases from V and 2 bases from J; bases unmatched to any gene: 1. The CDR3 runs 14 residues. The sequenced part of the CDR3 DNA is TGTGCCAGCAGCTTTACTAGCGGGGCCTACGAG. Protein sequence: CASSFTSGAYE. The whole CDR3 protein is CASSFTSGAYEQYF.

Concerning this clone: Sequencing ends 3 residues short of the CDR3 end; the germline J gene provides the rest. The chain uses TRBV5-1 and TRBJ2-5; TRBD2 aligns across 11 bases. Germline V gene lookup returns CDR1 SGHRS and CDR2 YFSETQ. The CDR3 loop spans 16 amino acids. V gave up 3 bases and J gave up 3 bases; unmatched junction bases: 7. CDR3 sequence: CASSSISGGAEETQYF. The CDR3 DNA, read in part, is TGCGCCAGCAGCTCGATTAGCGGGGGGGCCGAAGAGACC.